Presented here are 9 T cell receptor beta chains from one specimen sequenced in a study of cytomegalovirus exposure and HLA in healthy donors. With 60 Vbeta and 13 Jbeta primers, the PCR was carried out. The table came from immunoSEQ multiplex PCR; TCRdb's copy has only in-frame clones and leaves some out. The sample has 45,000 to 65,000 clones. Input material: PBMCs. The receptor set was obtained from a man aged 18 to 35 in good health and CMV-seropositive.

This chain uses TRBV4-1 with TRBJ1-2; possible D gene TRBD1, 6 bases. This CDR3 contains 15 residues. Between the trimmed V and J ends, which lost 4 bases and 7 bases, there was a span of 19 bases. Germline assignment: CDR1 MGHRA and CDR2 YSYEKL. The CDR3 protein is CASSPQGGQDLGYTF. CDR3 DNA sequence: TGCGCCAGCAGCCCCCAAGGGGGTCAGGACCTTGGCTACACCTTC.

J is TRBJ1-5 and V is TRBV27; no clear D gene. The CDR3 is 14 amino acids. V was trimmed by 3 bases and J by 2 bases, leaving 8 bases between them. Germline V gene sequence: CDR1 MNHEY, CDR2 SMNVEV (reference sequence). The CDR3 sequence: CASSFARGNQPQHF. The CDR3 coding sequence is TGTGCCAGCAGTTTTGCTCGGGGCAATCAGCCCCAGCATTTT.

The chain links TRBV6-5 to TRBJ1-2; TRBD1 might be the D (6 bases). The CDR3 sequence is 14 residues long. Trimming cost V 0 bases and J 5 bases, with 10 bases left between them. Germline V gives CDR1 MNHEY, CDR2 SVGAGI. In nucleotides, the CDR3 is TGTGCCAGCAGTTACTCACAGGGCTCATATGGCTACACCTTC. Translated, it gives CASSYSQGSYGYTF.

This sequence joins TRBV9 and TRBJ2-7, with D tentatively TRBD2 (5 bases). The CDR3 has 15 amino acids. V dropped 3 bases and J dropped 4 bases, with 17 bases sitting between them. Germline V gene sequence: CDR1 SGDLS, CDR2 YYNGEE. The CDR3 loop is CASSAGLAEIYEQYF. CDR3 nucleotide sequence: TGTGCCAGCAGCGCCGGGCTAGCTGAAATATACGAGCAGTACTTC.

The rearrangement uses TRBV6-5 and TRBJ2-7; D is possibly TRBD1 (6 bases). The V and J ends lost 4 bases and 2 bases respectively, with 9 bases between them. Germline V CDR1 and CDR2: MNHEY, SVGAGI. The length of the CDR3 is 13 residues. This chain's CDR3 is CASSSWTAYEQYF. CDR3 in DNA: TGTGCCAGCAGTTCTTGGACAGCCTACGAGCAGTACTTC.

V is TRBV5-1 and J is TRBJ2-3; 8 bases are shared with TRBD2. The CDR3 spans 15 residues. Germline V gene sequence: CDR1 SGHRS, CDR2 YFSETQ. Trimming cost V 1 base and J 0 bases; bases outside gene matches: 1. CDR3 nucleotides: TGCGCCAGCAGCTTGCCTAGCGGGAGCACAGATACGCAGTATTTT. The encoded protein is CASSLPSGSTDTQYF.

The chain joins TRBV12-5 to TRBJ2-1, with a weak D call TRBD2 (6 bases). CDR3 length equals 15 residues. V lost 7 bases to trimming and J lost 6 bases, with 19 bases between them. Per the germline V gene, CDR1 is LGHNT and CDR2 is FRNRAP. The CDR3 DNA follows: TGTGCTAGTGCATCCGGAGGGCCCTCGGGCAATGAGCAGTTCTTC. Protein sequence: CASASGGPSGNEQFF.

The V call is TRBV19, the J call TRBJ1-5; TRBD1 agrees at 7 bases. Germline CDR1 reads LNHDA; CDR2 reads SQIVND (reference sequence). The CDR3 runs to 15 residues. V was pared by 6 bases and J by 0 bases, with 5 bases of the junction left unmatched. The CDR3 bases are TGTGCCAGTAGGACAGGGACTCCTAGCAATCAGCCCCAGCATTTT. Its protein product is CASRTGTPSNQPQHF. The whole variable domain, remainder taken from reference TRBV19 and TRBJ1-5, is DGGITQSPKYLFRKEGQNVTLSCEQNLNHDAMYWYRQDPGQGLRLIYYSQIVNDFQKGDIAEGYSVSREKKESFPLTVTSAQKNPTAFYLCASRTGTPSNQPQHFGDGTRLSIL.

CDR3 bases: TGTGCCTGGAGAAACGCGGGATGGGAGCTGTTTTTT. Translation gives CAWRNAGWELFF. V is TRBV30 and J is TRBJ2-2; tentative D call: TRBD2 (6 bases). Germline values: CDR1 GTSNPN, CDR2 SVGIG (reference sequence). Trimming removed 3 bases at V and 9 bases at J, with 11 bases between. The CDR3 is 12 amino acids.